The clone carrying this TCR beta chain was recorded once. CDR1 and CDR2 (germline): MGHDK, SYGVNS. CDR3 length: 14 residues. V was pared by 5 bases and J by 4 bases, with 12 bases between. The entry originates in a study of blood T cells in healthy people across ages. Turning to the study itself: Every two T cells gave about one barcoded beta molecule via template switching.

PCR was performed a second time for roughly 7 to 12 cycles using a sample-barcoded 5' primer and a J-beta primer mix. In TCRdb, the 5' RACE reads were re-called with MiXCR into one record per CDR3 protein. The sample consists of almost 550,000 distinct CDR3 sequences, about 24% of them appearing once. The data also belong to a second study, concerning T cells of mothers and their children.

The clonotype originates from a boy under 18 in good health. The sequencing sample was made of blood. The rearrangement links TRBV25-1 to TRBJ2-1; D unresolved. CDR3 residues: CASSPPPPYNEQFF. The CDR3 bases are TGTGCCAGCAGTCCTCCTCCGCCGTACAATGAGCAGTTCTTC.